These 13 T cell receptor beta chains share one sample of origin, sequenced in a study of T-cell memory formation after mild COVID-19. TCRdb called the 5' RACE reads again in MiXCR, with one record for every CDR3 protein. The repertoire holds about 130,000 distinct CDR3 sequences, with approximately 15% as singletons. Material: PBMCs or a T cell subset sorted from them (not recorded which). The receptors derive from a man aged 18 to 29 who had mild COVID-19 (a few samples of this study predate the infection). Cell type and time point are not known.

The DNA for the CDR3 is TGCGCCAGCAGCTTAGACCTTGGGGAGACCCAGTACTTC. This sequence encodes CASSLDLGETQYF. This chain links TRBV5-1 with TRBJ2-5; no clear D. In germline, CDR1 is SGHRS, CDR2 YFSETQ. Trimming cost V 2 bases and J 5 bases, with 10 bases left between them. The CDR3 covers 13 residues. Supplemented by reference TRBV5-1 and TRBJ2-5, the full variable domain reads KAGVTQTPRYLIKTRGQQVTLSCSPISGHRSVSWYQQTPGQGLQFLFEYFSETQRNKGNFPGRFSGRQFSNSRSEMNVSTLELGDSALYLCASSLDLGETQYFGPGTRLLVL.

This clonotype has only a few counts. The genes are TRBV5-1 and TRBJ2-5; the D is unclear. Germline assignment: CDR1 SGHRS and CDR2 YFSETQ. The CDR3 spans 15 residues. Trimming removed 0 bases from V and 7 bases from J, with 16 bases in between. The CDR3 DNA follows: TGCGCCAGCAGCTTGGAAGGCCGGACCCCCGGGACCCAGTACTTC. This codes for CASSLEGRTPGTQYF. Complete variable domain (other parts from reference TRBV5-1 and TRBJ2-5): KAGVTQTPRYLIKTRGQQVTLSCSPISGHRSVSWYQQTPGQGLQFLFEYFSETQRNKGNFPGRFSGRQFSNSRSEMNVSTLELGDSALYLCASSLEGRTPGTQYFGPGTRLLVL.

The chain employs TRBV18 and TRBJ1-5, with D perhaps matching TRBD1 (6 bases). This CDR3 is 13 amino acids long. V was cut by 6 bases and J by 7 bases, with 13 bases left in between. CDR1 is KGHSH, CDR2 LQKENI, per germline. The CDR3 region has the DNA TGTGCCAGCTCTGGGGGGCCAGGCCAGCCCCAGCATTTT. Its protein is CASSGGPGQPQHF. Looking up the rest from reference TRBV18 and TRBJ1-5 gives the full variable domain: NAGVMQNPRHLVRRRGQEARLRCSPMKGHSHVYWYRQLPEEGLKFMVYLQKENIIDESGMPKERFSAEFPKEGPSILRIQQVVRGDSAAYFCASSGGPGQPQHFGDGTRLSIL.

The sample holds a few counts of this clonotype. The rearrangement uses TRBV11-2 and TRBJ1-6, with 10 bases lining up with TRBD1. The CDR3 sequence is 14 residues long. The germline V gene encodes CDR1 SGHAT and CDR2 FQNNGV. The V gene end was trimmed by 5 bases and the J gene end by 10 bases; junction bases not matched to a gene: 5. CDR3 in DNA: TGTGCCAGCAGCCAGGGACAGGGGAGATCACCCCTCCACTTT. Residues: CASSQGQGRSPLHF.

V gene TRBV28 combines with J gene TRBJ1-4; 11 bases fit TRBD1. The germline gives CDR1 MDHEN, CDR2 SYDVKM. This CDR3 is 15 amino acids long. The V gene end was trimmed by 6 bases and the J gene end by 7 bases; junction bases not matched to a gene: 7. CDR3 bases: TGTGCCAGCAGCCGCGGACAGGGGGCCGGTGAAAAACTGTTTTTT. Encoded protein: CASSRGQGAGEKLFF.

This clonotype was seen a few times. The V gene is TRBV4-2, the J gene TRBJ2-7; 12 bases map to TRBD1. Per germline, CDR1 LGHNA and CDR2 YNFKEQ. The CDR3 sequence is 17 residues long. Trimming cost V 2 bases and J 7 bases; bases outside gene matches: 12. The DNA for the CDR3 is TGTGCCAGCAGCCAACTAATCCGGGACAGGGGGCGGAGGGAGCAGTACTTC. The encoded protein is CASSQLIRDRGRREQYF.

The CDR3 bases are TGTGCCAGCAGGCCCAGGACTAGCGGGGGGCTCTACAATGAGCAGTTCTTC. The encoded protein is CASRPRTSGGLYNEQFF. V is TRBV28 and J is TRBJ2-1; 14 bases are a match to TRBD2. The CDR3 consists of 17 residues. The J segment lost 3 bases and the V segment lost 6 bases, leaving 7 bases of the junction unmatched. Germline values: CDR1 MDHEN, CDR2 SYDVKM.

The rearrangement joins TRBV12-3 or TRBV12-4 to TRBJ1-4; unclear D gene. V lost 7 bases, J lost 8 bases, and 14 bases lay in between. The CDR3 spans 13 residues. As DNA, the CDR3 is TGTGCCAGCACCTTAAATTCGGGGGAAAAACTGTTTTTT. This translates into CASTLNSGEKLFF.

This clonotype occurred once. This rearrangement joins TRBV7-7 to TRBJ2-5; D unresolved. Germline lookup yields CDR1 SSHAT and CDR2 FNYEAQ (reference sequence). The CDR3 has 13 residues. V lost 5 bases and J lost 7, with 14 bases in between. As DNA, the CDR3 is TGTGCCAGCAGCGCGACGGCCTCGGGGACCCAGTACTTC. Encoded protein: CASSATASGTQYF.

Only a few counts were recorded for this clonotype. The rearrangement joins TRBV24-1 to TRBJ2-2; D gene unclear. CDR1 KGHDR and CDR2 SFDVKD come from the germline V gene. Trimming took 3 bases from V and 3 from J, leaving 4 bases between them. This CDR3 contains 13 residues. The CDR3, as DNA: TGTGCCACCAGTGATCCATACACCGGGGAGCTGTTTTTT. Amino acid sequence: CATSDPYTGELFF.

This clonotype appeared a few times. CDR3 in DNA: TGTGCCAGCAGTTACCCCAAGCACAGACTAGCGGGGGGGGTCAATGAGCAGTTCTTC. It codes for CASSYPKHRLAGGVNEQFF. The genes are TRBV6-2 or TRBV6-3 and TRBJ2-1; 14 positions match TRBD2. This CDR3 has 19 amino acids. Unmatched junction bases numbered 12, after V lost 2 bases and J lost 6 bases. Germline V CDR1 and CDR2: MNHEY, SVGEGT.

This clonotype was found a few times. This CDR3 is CAILGTSGGVWEQYV. The DNA of the CDR3 is TGTGCCATCCTAGGGACTAGCGGGGGGGTTTGGGAGCAGTACGTC. The rearrangement links TRBV6-1 to TRBJ2-7, with TRBD2 matching over 16 bases. The CDR3 covers 15 residues. Trimming at V came to 10 bases and at J to 7 bases, leaving 10 bases not matched to a gene. Germline CDR1 reads MNHNS; CDR2 reads SASEGT.

This clonotype was recorded a few times. The chain recombines TRBV7-8 with TRBJ2-7; perhaps TRBD1 as D (8 bases). This CDR3 is 15 amino acids long. V shed 1 base and J shed 6 bases, with 16 bases lying between them. Germline-derived CDR1 and CDR2 are SGHVS and FQNEAQ. CDR3 nucleotides: TGTGCCAGCAGCTTAGGCAGGGGGCGCGGGAGCGAGCAGTACGTC. Amino acids: CASSLGRGRGSEQYV.